Presented here are 17 T cell receptor beta chains from one specimen sequenced in a study of blood T cell repertoires in COVID-19. The method was immunoSEQ multiplex PCR; TCRdb's version includes in-frame clones alone and lacks a portion of them. The table has 300,000 to 400,000 clones, more than 75% seen once; the top ten hold approximately 2.4%. The sample taken for sequencing was peripheral blood. The receptors stem from a woman aged 55-69 years with COVID-19, enrolled during active disease.

The rearrangement joins TRBV5-1 to TRBJ1-1; D is unresolved. V was pared by 5 bases and J by 4 bases, with 15 bases between. This CDR3 contains 14 residues. Germline CDR1 SGHRS, CDR2 YFSETQ. The DNA for the CDR3 is TGCGCCAGCAGTAGTGAACTAGTCGGCACTGAAGCTTTCTTT. Its translation: CASSSELVGTEAFF.

The sample holds a few counts of this clone. The V call is TRBV13, the J call TRBJ1-1, with 7 bases fitting TRBD1. The germline V gene has CDR1 PRHDT and CDR2 FYEKMQ (reference sequence). This CDR3 has 15 amino acids. Trimming took 5 bases from V and 0 from J; bases not matched to a gene: 6. The CDR3 loop reads CASSLWGQMNTEAFF. As DNA, the CDR3 is TGTGCCAGCAGCCTGTGGGGACAGATGAACACTGAAGCTTTCTTT.

The chain links TRBV3-1 (or the pseudogene TRBV3-2) to TRBJ2-5; 14 nucleotides align to TRBD2. This CDR3 contains 16 residues. Germline loops: CDR1 LGHDT, CDR2 YNNKEL (reference sequence). Germline trimming cut 4 bases from V and 4 bases from J; bases unmatched to any gene: 5. The CDR3 nucleotides read TGTGCCAGCAGCCGCCGACTAGCGGGGGGGACAGAGACCCAGTACTTC. This sequence encodes CASSRRLAGGTETQYF.

This chain uses TRBV4-2 with TRBJ2-5; 8 bases align to TRBD2. V lost 4 bases to trimming and J lost 5 bases; unmatched junction nucleotides: 12. The CDR3 extends over 16 amino acids. Germline assignment: CDR1 LGHNA and CDR2 YNFKEQ. CDR3 sequence: CASSLSGRGGRETQYF. CDR3 nucleotides: TGTGCCAGCAGCCTCTCAGGTCGGGGGGGCCGGGAGACCCAGTACTTC.

The chain recombines TRBV19 with TRBJ1-4; D possibly corresponds to TRBD1 (5 bases). Deletions cut 3 bases from V and 13 bases from J, with 12 bases between. This CDR3 spans 12 amino acids. The germline V gene encodes CDR1 LNHDA and CDR2 SQIVND (reference sequence). The CDR3 region is CASSMGGAGLFF. CDR3 bases: TGTGCCAGTAGTATGGGCGGGGCCGGACTGTTTTTT.

The V gene is TRBV5-4, the J gene TRBJ2-2, with a possible D match to TRBD1 (6 bases). The germline V and J ends were trimmed by 4 bases and 5 bases, with 18 bases remaining between them. The CDR3 runs 16 residues. The V gene's germline CDR1 is SGHNT and CDR2 YYREEE (reference sequence). CDR3 sequence: CASSRGGRGITGELFF. The CDR3 bases are TGTGCCAGCAGCCGAGGAGGCAGGGGAATAACCGGGGAGCTGTTTTTT.

The rearrangement uses TRBV5-8 and TRBJ1-2; the D is unclear. Between the trimmed V and J ends, which lost 5 bases and 0 bases, there was a span of 14 bases. The CDR3 extends over 15 amino acids. Germline CDR1 is SGHTS and CDR2 is YDEGEE. CDR3 sequence: CASSHSGGTNYGYTF. CDR3 DNA sequence: TGTGCCAGCAGTCATTCCGGAGGGACTAACTATGGCTACACCTTC.

In the case of this clone: This may be a read error: a much more frequent sequence differs by one nucleotide. The chain is built from TRBV2 and TRBJ1-3; D remains ambiguous. The length of the CDR3 is 13 residues. The V and J ends lost 6 bases and 2 bases respectively, with 8 bases between them. CDR1 SNHLY and CDR2 FYNNEI come from the germline V gene. CDR3: CASSYGPGNTIYF. CDR3 nucleotide sequence: TGTGCCAGCAGCTACGGTCCTGGAAACACCATATATTTT.

V is TRBV6-5 and J is TRBJ2-5, with no clear D. This CDR3 has 14 amino acids. The V gene's germline CDR1 is MNHEY and CDR2 SVGAGI. The V gene lost 8 bases and the J gene lost 0 bases, with 13 bases spanning the gap. DNA of the CDR3: TGTGCCAGCTATAACTACGGGTACCAAGAGACCCAGTACTTC. Translation: CASYNYGYQETQYF.

The chain is built from TRBV28 and TRBJ1-5; the match to TRBD1 covers 7 bases. CDR1 and CDR2 from the germline V gene are MDHEN and SYDVKM. The CDR3 has 16 residues. The trim removed 6 bases at V and 0 bases at J, leaving 8 bases unmatched. The CDR3 region has the DNA TGTGCCAGCAGGATTTCGACAGGGTATAGCAATCAGCCCCAGCATTTT. This translates into CASRISTGYSNQPQHF.

This chain links TRBV7-8 with TRBJ2-3; TRBD2 aligns across 8 bases. The CDR3 consists of 16 residues. The germline V gene has CDR1 SGHVS and CDR2 FQNEAQ. The V gene end was trimmed by 2 bases and the J gene end by 5 bases; junction bases not matched to a gene: 9. The CDR3 loop is CASSLSTGGALDTQYF. CDR3 DNA: TGTGCCAGCAGCTTATCAACGGGGGGGGCCTTAGATACGCAGTATTTT.

This clone was found a few times. This chain uses TRBV19 with TRBJ1-5, with 8 bases aligning to TRBD1. CDR3 length: 13 amino acids. Trimming at V came to 6 bases and at J to 9 bases, leaving 7 bases not matched to a gene. Germline CDR1 is LNHDA and CDR2 is SQIVND (reference sequence). CDR3 residues: CASSTGGDRPQHF. CDR3 sequence (DNA): TGTGCCAGTAGCACAGGGGGTGATCGGCCCCAGCATTTT.

V is TRBV7-5 and J is TRBJ1-5; the table calls TRBD1, which could not be checked here. TRBV7-5 is reported as a pseudogene. This CDR3 has 15 residues. The CDR3 DNA reads TGTGTCAGAAGCTCTCCGGGACCCCAGGGGCAGCCCCAGCATTTT. Protein: CVRSSPGPQGQPQHF.

V usage is TRBV11-3 and J usage is TRBJ2-1; a weak D match, TRBD2 (5 bases). Trimming took off 4 bases at V and 3 bases at J, with 13 bases between the two ends. The CDR3 consists of 15 residues. Germline CDR1 and CDR2: SGHNT and YENEEA. CDR3 nucleotides: TGTGCCAGCAGCTCCGCACCCGGGGACTACAATGAGCAGTTCTTC. Its translation: CASSSAPGDYNEQFF.

This clone was observed a handful of times. The gene calls are TRBV30 and TRBJ2-5; no firm D call. The CDR3 contains 17 residues. Trimming removed 4 bases from V and 4 bases from J, with 25 bases in between. The V gene's germline CDR1 is GTSNPN and CDR2 SVGIG (reference sequence). DNA for the CDR3: TGTGCCTGGAAAAGGTTATCTTATGGTCCATCGGGAGAGACCCAGTACTTC. Translated: CAWKRLSYGPSGETQYF.

This rearrangement joins TRBV6-5 to TRBJ2-3; TRBD2 is a possible D gene (5 bases). Trimming removed 0 bases from V and 0 bases from J, with 10 bases in between. CDR1 MNHEY and CDR2 SVGAGI come from the germline V gene. CDR3 length: 16 residues. CDR3 residues: CASSYSLGESTDTQYF. CDR3 nucleotides: TGTGCCAGCAGTTACTCCCTCGGGGAGAGCACAGATACGCAGTATTTT.

The rearrangement links TRBV6-4 to TRBJ1-1; 7 bases are shared with TRBD1. Germline-derived CDR1 and CDR2 are MRHNA and SNTAGT. The CDR3 covers 14 residues. The junction had 10 bases not matched to a gene; V was cut back by 7 bases and J by 5 bases. CDR3 protein: CASKLEETGTEAFF. The CDR3 DNA follows: TGTGCCAGCAAGCTAGAAGAGACAGGGACTGAAGCTTTCTTT.